This TCR beta chain was captured by sequencing in a study of blood T cell repertoires in COVID-19. The protocol was immunoSEQ multiplex PCR, while the TCRdb copy is restricted to in-frame clones and leaves out a portion. This sample yields 250,000 to 300,000 clones, of which roughly 90% are seen a single time; 2% to 2.5% belongs to the top ten. The CDR3 has 15 residues. V lost 2 bases, J lost 7 bases, and 6 bases stayed unmatched. Germline V gene sequence: CDR1 MNHEY, CDR2 SVGEGT. The material sequenced was peripheral blood. The receptor comes from a man aged 45-60 years with acute or convalescent COVID-19. V is TRBV6-2 or TRBV6-3 and J is TRBJ2-1, with 9 bases aligning to TRBD2. The CDR3 loop is CASSYGLAGNNEQFF. The CDR3 coding sequence is TGTGCCAGCAGTTACGGCCTAGCGGGGAATAATGAGCAGTTCTTC.